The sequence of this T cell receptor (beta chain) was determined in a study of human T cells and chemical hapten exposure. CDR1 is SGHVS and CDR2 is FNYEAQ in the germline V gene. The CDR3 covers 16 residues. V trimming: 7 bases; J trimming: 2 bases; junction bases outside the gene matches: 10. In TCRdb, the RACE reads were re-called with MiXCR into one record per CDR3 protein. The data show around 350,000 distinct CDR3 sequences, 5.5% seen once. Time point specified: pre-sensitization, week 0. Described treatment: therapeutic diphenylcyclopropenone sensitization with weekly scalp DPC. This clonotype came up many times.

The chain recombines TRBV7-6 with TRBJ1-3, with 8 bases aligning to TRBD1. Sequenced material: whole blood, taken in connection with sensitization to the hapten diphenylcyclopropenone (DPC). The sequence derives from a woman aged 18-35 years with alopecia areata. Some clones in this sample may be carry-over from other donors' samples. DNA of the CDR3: TGTGCCAGCACGGCCAATACAGGGGGGACTGGAAACACCATATATTTT. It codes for CASTANTGGTGNTIYF.